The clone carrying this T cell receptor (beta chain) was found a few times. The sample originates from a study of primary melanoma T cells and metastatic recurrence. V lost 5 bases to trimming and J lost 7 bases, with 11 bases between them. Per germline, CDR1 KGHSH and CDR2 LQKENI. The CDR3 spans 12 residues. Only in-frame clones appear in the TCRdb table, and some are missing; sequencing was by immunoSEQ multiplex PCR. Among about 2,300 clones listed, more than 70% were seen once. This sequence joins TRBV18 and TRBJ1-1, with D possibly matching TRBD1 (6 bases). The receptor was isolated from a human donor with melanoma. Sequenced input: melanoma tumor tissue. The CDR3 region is CASSEQGVEAFF. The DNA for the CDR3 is TGTGCCAGCTCAGAACAGGGAGTTGAAGCTTTCTTT.